This is a list of T cell receptor beta chains from one sample in a study of blood T cells in healthy people across ages. Each CDR3 protein gets one entry after TCRdb re-called the 5' RACE reads with MiXCR. The table includes about 1.1 million distinct CDR3 sequences, under 40% detected once. The sequenced material came from blood. These TCRs come from a man aged 18 to 29 in good health. CDR3s include the opening cysteine and the closing phenylalanine or tryptophan. A D gene is named only where the DNA matches it firmly. Where a row states a size, it is once, few, many or the class of an expanded clone; other rows omit it.

>TRBJ1-2|few|-|TRBV2|12
TGTGCCAGCAGTGATACAGGCTATGGCTACACCTTC
CASSDTGYGYTF
>TRBJ2-1|-|-|TRBV4-2|13
TGTGCCAGCAGCCTGCCGCGGACAGTCGAGCAGTTCTTC
CASSLPRTVEQFF
>TRBJ2-7|-|TRBD2|TRBV6-2/TRBV6-3|15
TGTGCCAGCAGTTATGGGACTAGCGGGTCCTACGAGCAGTACTTC
CASSYGTSGSYEQYF
>TRBJ2-3|-|TRBD1|TRBV19|14
TGTGCCCCCCCCAGGGGGAAGAGCACAGATACGCAGTATTTT
CAPPRGKSTDTQYF
>TRBJ1-4|few|-|TRBV6-6|17
TGTGCCAGCAGTTACTCGGTTATAGGTGATGCTAATGAAAAACTGTTTTTT
CASSYSVIGDANEKLFF
>TRBJ1-1|-|TRBD1|TRBV7-9|11
TGTGCCAGCGGTACAGGGGGCGAAGCTTTCTTT
CASGTGGEAFF
>TRBJ1-4|-|-|TRBV20-1|12
TGCAGTGCTCCAGGAGGGTCCGAAAAACTGTTTTTT
CSAPGGSEKLFF
>TRBJ2-5|-|-|TRBV6-6|11
TGTGCCAGCAGTTACTCGGACCAGCAGTACTTC
CASSYSDQQYF
>TRBJ2-7|few|-|TRBV7-6|13
TGTGCCAGCAGCTTACTCAACACCGACGAGCAGTACTTC
CASSLLNTDEQYF
>TRBJ2-7|few|-|TRBV20-1|11
TGCAGTGCTAGAGAACACTACGAGCAGTACTTC
CSAREHYEQYF
>TRBJ1-4|few|TRBD1|TRBV12-3/TRBV12-4|15
TGTGCCAGCAGTTCCTATCAGGGGGCGAGGGAAAAACTGTTTTTT
CASSSYQGAREKLFF
>TRBJ2-7|-|TRBD2|TRBV12-3/TRBV12-4|15
TGTGCCAGCAGTACCCGGACTAGCGGGAGAACTGAGCAGTACTTC
CASSTRTSGRTEQYF
>TRBJ2-1|-|TRBD1|TRBV6-2/TRBV6-3|14
TGTGCCAGCAGAGGGCAGGGGGACGACAATGAGCAGTTCTTC
CASRGQGDDNEQFF
>TRBJ1-2|many|-|TRBV27|12
TGTGCCAGCAGTCAAGGATTTGATGGCTACACCTTC
CASSQGFDGYTF
>TRBJ1-5|-|-|TRBV10-3|14
TGTGCCATCAGTGAATGGGACAGCAATCAGCCCCAGCATTTT
CAISEWDSNQPQHF
>TRBJ2-7|-|-|TRBV5-1|14
TGCGCCAGCAGCTTGGCCCTCCGGGACAATGAGCAGTACTTC
CASSLALRDNEQYF
>TRBJ2-1|many|TRBD2|TRBV5-1|13
TGCGCCAGCAGCTTGCGGGGGGACAATGAGCAGTTCTTC
CASSLRGDNEQFF
>TRBJ2-1|-|TRBD1|TRBV7-3|15
TGTGCCAGCCTCCTACGGGACAGGGTGTTTAATGAGCAGTTCTTC
CASLLRDRVFNEQFF
>TRBJ1-5|-|-|TRBV6-2/TRBV6-3|15
TGTGCCAGCAGCCCCTCGGGGGGCGGCCGTCAGCCCCAGCATTTT
CASSPSGGGRQPQHF
>TRBJ2-7|-|TRBD1|TRBV6-5|15
TGTGCCAGCAGCCGGGACAGGACTCTCTCCTACGAGCAGTACTTC
CASSRDRTLSYEQYF
>TRBJ1-1|-|-|TRBV10-3|15
TGTGCCATCAGTGAGTCGGTGGTACAGGGTAGGATGGCTTTCTTT
CAISESVVQGRMAFF
>TRBJ2-7|few|TRBD2|TRBV12-3/TRBV12-4|13
TGTGCCAGCAGTTTGGGACTAAACTACGAGCAGTACTTC
CASSLGLNYEQYF